This T cell receptor (beta chain) was sequenced in a study of blood T cells in healthy people across ages. Isolation of PBMCs gave at least 7 million cells per sample. Study-wide results and caveats: It was not possible, with unsorted PBMCs, to conclusively compare naive and antigen-experienced cells.

The CDR3 contains 16 residues. Germline assignment: CDR1 MGHRA and CDR2 YSYEKL. Using a J-beta primer mix together with a sample-barcoded 5' primer, a second PCR was run for roughly 7 to 11 cycles. Each cDNA molecule received a tag from a template-switch adaptor that had 12 random nucleotides. All samples yielded 3 million or more CDR3-containing paired-end reads. TCRdb reprocessed the 5' RACE reads via MiXCR and lists one record per CDR3 protein. The sample includes 650,000 to 1,000,000 distinct CDR3 sequences, under 40% of them seen just once. In regard to this clonotype: The target antigen is unknown. One end of the junction varies from germline; a read error may be responsible.

The V and J genes are TRBV4-1 and TRBJ1-5, with a tentative D call TRBD1 (6 bases). The receptor comes from a man aged 18-30 years in good health. Source material: blood. Here the CDR3 reads CVSSQDRAGANQPQHF. Here the CDR3 DNA reads TGCGTCAGCAGCCAAGATAGGGCAGGGGCAAATCAGCCCCAGCATTTT.